This entry lists 19 T cell receptor beta chains sequenced from one sample in a study of blood T cells in healthy people across ages. Sample-barcoded 5' priming and a J-beta primer mix drove a second PCR of about 6 to 12 cycles. MiXCR was run by TCRdb on the 5' RACE reads, yielding one entry per CDR3 protein. The data show roughly 1.9 million distinct CDR3 sequences, with about two fifths seen just once and roughly 23% held by the top ten. What was sequenced was blood. These receptors came from a human donor in good health.

The chain has TRBV6-6 and TRBJ2-7; perhaps TRBD2 as D (6 bases). V lost 7 bases and J lost 3, with 16 bases in between. The CDR3 totals 14 residues. CDR1 is MNHNY and CDR2 is SVGAGI in the germline V gene (reference sequence). DNA for the CDR3: TGTGCCAGCACCTACTATCCCGGGGGCTACGAGCAGTACTTC. Translating gives CASTYYPGGYEQYF.

The genes are TRBV12-3 or TRBV12-4 and TRBJ1-1; D gene unclear. V was clipped by 6 bases and J by 3 bases, with 11 bases between them. The CDR3 totals 13 residues. Here the CDR3 DNA reads TGTGCCAGCAGGACCAACAGATACACTGAAGCTTTCTTT. It is translated as CASRTNRYTEAFF.

The chain links TRBV4-3 to TRBJ2-5; D uncertain. The V gene's germline CDR1 is LGHNA and CDR2 YSLEER. Trimming took off 2 bases at V and 1 base at J, with 11 bases between the two ends. The CDR3 runs 15 residues. The CDR3 sequence: CASSQRPDGQETQYF. In DNA form, the CDR3 reads TGCGCCAGCAGCCAACGCCCTGACGGCCAAGAGACCCAGTACTTC.

V gene TRBV3-1 combines with J gene TRBJ2-5; D call uncertain. The CDR3 totals 14 residues. Germline V lookup: CDR1 LGHDT, CDR2 YNNKEL (reference sequence). Trimming removed 4 bases at V and 0 bases at J, with 9 bases between. CDR3 sequence reads: CASSRKSNQETQYF. The CDR3, as DNA: TGTGCCAGCAGCCGGAAATCAAACCAAGAGACCCAGTACTTC.

The chain couples TRBV2 to TRBJ2-3, with D possibly being TRBD1 or TRBD2 (5 bases each). The CDR3 contains 14 residues. CDR1 SNHLY and CDR2 FYNNEI come from the germline V gene. V lost 5 bases and J 5 bases, leaving 14 bases between the germline ends. The CDR3 loop is CASSWRGAKDTQYF. The CDR3 DNA is TGTGCCAGCAGTTGGAGAGGGGCAAAAGATACGCAGTATTTT. The variable domain in full, with the rest retrieved from reference TRBV2 and TRBJ2-3, is EPEVTQTPSHQVTQMGQEVILRCVPISNHLYFYWYRQILGQKVEFLVSFYNNEISEKSEIFDDQFSVERPDGSNFTLKIRSTKLEDSAMYFCASSWRGAKDTQYFGPGTRLTVL.

The chain has TRBV20-1 and TRBJ1-1; 7 nucleotides match TRBD1. Germline V gives CDR1 DFQATT, CDR2 SNEGSKA (reference sequence). This CDR3 spans 13 amino acids. J was trimmed by 4 bases and V by 4 bases; bases with no gene match: 6. Written as DNA, the CDR3 is TGCAGTGCTATTAGGGGACAGTTCACTGAAGCTTTCTTT. This translates into CSAIRGQFTEAFF.

This rearrangement joins TRBV12-5 to TRBJ1-5; D is perhaps TRBD1 (5 bases). CDR1 and CDR2 from the germline V gene are LGHNT and FRNRAP. V was trimmed by 3 bases and J by 1 base, leaving 10 bases between them. The CDR3 runs to 15 residues. The CDR3 sequence: CASGFPGGSNQPQHF. Written as DNA, the CDR3 is TGTGCTAGTGGTTTCCCGGGGGGAAGCAATCAGCCCCAGCATTTT.

This clonotype has a handful of counts. The V and J genes are TRBV14 and TRBJ2-1, with TRBD1 matching 7 bases. The J segment lost 6 bases and the V segment lost 3 bases, leaving 8 bases of the junction unmatched. The germline V gene encodes CDR1 SGHDN and CDR2 FVKESK. The CDR3 loop spans 15 amino acids. The CDR3 sequence is CASSHLGGGPNEQFF. In DNA form, the CDR3 reads TGTGCCAGCAGCCACCTAGGGGGCGGCCCCAATGAGCAGTTCTTC.

The chain recombines TRBV10-3 with TRBJ2-1; D may correspond to TRBD1 or TRBD2 (5 bases each). The J call may be in error: the DNA end matches TRBJ2-7 better. There are 13 residues in the CDR3. The germline V gene encodes CDR1 ENHRY and CDR2 SYGVKD. The CDR3 sequence is CAICQGECNEQYF. The CDR3 DNA sequence: TGTGCCATCTGTCAGGGAGAATGCAATGAGCAGTACTTC.

V gene TRBV13 combines with J gene TRBJ1-5; the D gene is possibly TRBD1 (5 bases). The V and J ends lost 6 bases and 3 bases respectively, with 15 bases between them. The CDR3 consists of 15 residues. Germline-derived CDR1 and CDR2 are PRHDT and FYEKMQ (reference sequence). The CDR3 DNA is TGTGCCAGCAGGTCAGGGACGGATCTCAATCAGCCCCAGCATTTT. It specifies CASRSGTDLNQPQHF.

The chain couples TRBV28 to TRBJ1-4, with TRBD1 matching 7 bases. This CDR3 region has 13 residues. After removal of 10 bases from V and 4 bases from J, the junction contained 6 bases not matched to a gene. From germline, CDR1 is MDHEN and CDR2 SYDVKM. CDR3 amino acids: CAIAGQLNEKLFF. CDR3 nucleotides: TGTGCCATCGCGGGACAGCTTAATGAAAAACTGTTTTTT.

This clonotype has more than one count but fewer than ten. V gene TRBV9 combines with J gene TRBJ1-1; D may be TRBD1 (5 bases). CDR1 is SGDLS and CDR2 is YYNGEE in the germline V gene. V dropped 0 bases and J dropped 0 bases, with 9 bases sitting between them. The CDR3 runs to 15 residues. The CDR3 nucleotides read TGTGCCAGCAGCGTAGGGGACCAGATGAACACTGAAGCTTTCTTT. This gives the protein CASSVGDQMNTEAFF.

The rearrangement joins TRBV20-1 to TRBJ1-1, with D hard to call. V shed 5 bases and J shed 2 bases, with 18 bases lying between them. Germline V gene sequence: CDR1 DFQATT, CDR2 SNEGSKA (reference sequence). This CDR3 has 15 residues. This CDR3 is CSAHSPQNHNTEAFF. Written as DNA, the CDR3 is TGCAGTGCTCACTCTCCCCAGAACCATAACACTGAAGCTTTCTTT.

V gene TRBV13 combines with J gene TRBJ1-2; D may be TRBD1 (6 bases). The CDR3 covers 15 residues. CDR1 is PRHDT and CDR2 is FYEKMQ in the germline V gene (reference sequence). The V and J ends lost 4 bases and 5 bases respectively, with 17 bases between them. CDR3: CASSSRGWGQYGYTF. In nucleotides, the CDR3 is TGTGCCAGCAGCTCCCGGGGCTGGGGGCAATATGGCTACACCTTC. The full variable domain, with the rest looked up from reference TRBV13 and TRBJ1-2, is AAGVIQSPRHLIKEKRETATLKCYPIPRHDTVYWYQQGPGQDPQFLISFYEKMQSDKGSIPDRFSAQQFSDYHSELNMSSLELGDSALYFCASSSRGWGQYGYTFGSGTRLTVV.

In this sample, this clonotype turned up many times. V and J are TRBV12-3 or TRBV12-4 and TRBJ1-2; D ambiguous. The CDR3 has 12 residues. V was cut by 3 bases and J by 4 bases, with 6 bases left in between. CDR3 DNA sequence: TGTGCCAGCAGTTTTCCGGGCTATGGCTACACCTTC. Its protein is CASSFPGYGYTF.

In DNA, the CDR3 is TGCAGTGCTAGAGATCGGGTAGGGTACACTGAAGCTTTCTTT. This gives the protein CSARDRVGYTEAFF. The rearrangement links TRBV20-1 to TRBJ1-1, with unresolved D. This CDR3 comprises 14 residues. Trimming cost V 0 bases and J 3 bases, with 11 bases left between them. Germline values: CDR1 DFQATT, CDR2 SNEGSKA (reference sequence).

This sequence joins TRBV6-1 and TRBJ2-5; D perhaps matches TRBD1 (5 bases). Deletions cut 8 bases from V and 3 bases from J, with 13 bases between. Germline CDR1 reads MNHNS; CDR2 reads SASEGT. The CDR3 length is 13 residues. The CDR3 bases are TGTGCCAGCGCCCGCGACAGAGAAGAGACCCAGTACTTC. Encoded protein: CASARDREETQYF.

This clonotype was seen only a few times. This sequence joins TRBV6-1 and TRBJ2-1, with 8 bases fitting TRBD1. Per germline, CDR1 MNHNS and CDR2 SASEGT. This CDR3 contains 15 residues. V trimming: 3 bases; J trimming: 9 bases; junction bases outside the gene matches: 10. The CDR3 reads CASSEVGTGLVEQFF. CDR3 sequence (DNA): TGTGCCAGCAGTGAGGTTGGGACAGGTCTGGTTGAGCAGTTCTTC.

This clonotype has just a few counts. This rearrangement joins TRBV28 to TRBJ2-7; D not certain. The CDR3 runs to 13 residues. Germline-derived CDR1 and CDR2 are MDHEN and SYDVKM. Trimming removed 10 bases at V and 2 bases at J, with 15 bases between. DNA of the CDR3: TGTGCCACCAGAGCCGACGGAACCTACGAGCAGTACTTC. This gives the protein CATRADGTYEQYF.